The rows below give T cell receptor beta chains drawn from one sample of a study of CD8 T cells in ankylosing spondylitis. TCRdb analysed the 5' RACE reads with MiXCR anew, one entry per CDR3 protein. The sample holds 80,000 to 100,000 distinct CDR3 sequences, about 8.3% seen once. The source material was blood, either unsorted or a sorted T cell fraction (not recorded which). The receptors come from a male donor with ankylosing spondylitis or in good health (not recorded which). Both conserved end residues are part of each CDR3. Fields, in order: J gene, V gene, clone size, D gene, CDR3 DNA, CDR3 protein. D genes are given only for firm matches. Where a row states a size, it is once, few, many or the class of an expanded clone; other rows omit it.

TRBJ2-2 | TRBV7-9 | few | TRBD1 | TGTGCCAGCAGCTTGGGACAGGGCACCGGGGAGCTGTTTTTT | CASSLGQGTGELFF
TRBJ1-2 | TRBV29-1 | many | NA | TGCAGCGTTGAAATAAGACGTCGCGGGAACTATGGCTACACCTTC | CSVEIRRRGNYGYTF
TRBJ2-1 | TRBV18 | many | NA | TGTGCCAGCTCCCCAGGGGTTATTGAGCAGTTCTTC | CASSPGVIEQFF
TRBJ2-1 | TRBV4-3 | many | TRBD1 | TGCGCCAGCAGCCAAGATCAGGGGGCCCCTTACAATGAGCAGTTCTTC | CASSQDQGAPYNEQFF
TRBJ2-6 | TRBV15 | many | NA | TGTGCCACCAGCAACCACGGGGGCTCTGGGGCCAACGTCCTGACTTTC | CATSNHGGSGANVLTF
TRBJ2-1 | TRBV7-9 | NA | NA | TGTGCCAGCAGCCGACGCCGGGGGACCTACAATGAGCAGTTCTTC | CASSRRRGTYNEQFF
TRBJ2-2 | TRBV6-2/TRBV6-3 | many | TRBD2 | TGTGCCAGCAGCTACCTGGGACTAGCGGTGACCGGGGAGCTGTTTTTT | CASSYLGLAVTGELFF
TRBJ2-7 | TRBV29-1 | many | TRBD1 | TGCAGCGTTCGTGGACAGGGCAGGATCAACGAGCAGTACTTC | CSVRGQGRINEQYF
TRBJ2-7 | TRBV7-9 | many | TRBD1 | TGTGCCAGCAGCCCCACAGGGGCTTACTCCTACGAGCAGTACTTC | CASSPTGAYSYEQYF
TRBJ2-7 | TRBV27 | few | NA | TGTGCCAGCAGTCCCCGGAGTTTTTACTACGAGCAGTACTTC | CASSPRSFYYEQYF
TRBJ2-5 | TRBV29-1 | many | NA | TGCAGCGTTGACATCTCTAAAGAGACCCAGTACTTC | CSVDISKETQYF
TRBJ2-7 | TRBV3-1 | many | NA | TGTGCCAGCAGCCGTCTATCCACAGTCGAGCAGTACTTC | CASSRLSTVEQYF
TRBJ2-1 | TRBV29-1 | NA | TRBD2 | TGCAGCGTTGACCTGACTAGCGGGGCCTACAATGAGCAGTTCTTC | CSVDLTSGAYNEQFF
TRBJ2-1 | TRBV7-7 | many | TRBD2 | TGTGCTAGCAGCCTAGAGCGGGGGGGTGCGCAGTTCTTC | CASSLERGGAQFF
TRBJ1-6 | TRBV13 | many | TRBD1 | TGTGCCAGCAGCGGAGGGACAGTCTTAACCCTCCACTTT | CASSGGTVLTLHF
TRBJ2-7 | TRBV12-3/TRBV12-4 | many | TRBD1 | TGTGCCAGCAGTCTCGGGACAGGGGCCTCCTACGAGCAGTACTTC | CASSLGTGASYEQYF
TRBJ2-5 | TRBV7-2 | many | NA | TGTGCCAGCAGCCCGCACGGGACACTCCAAGAGACCCAGTACTTC | CASSPHGTLQETQYF
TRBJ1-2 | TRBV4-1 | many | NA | TGCGCCAGCAGCCAAGGAGTAGGCATCTATGGCTACACCTTC | CASSQGVGIYGYTF
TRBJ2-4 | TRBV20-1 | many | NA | TGCAGTGTTCCGACAGGTCACCTAGCCAAAAACATTCAGTACTTC | CSVPTGHLAKNIQYF
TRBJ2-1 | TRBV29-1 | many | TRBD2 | TGCAGCGTTGGGACTAGCGGGCGCAATGAGCAGTTCTTC | CSVGTSGRNEQFF
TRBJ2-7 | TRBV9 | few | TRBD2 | TGTGCCAGCAGCTTTGGGACTAGCGGGGCCTACGAGCAGTACTTC | CASSFGTSGAYEQYF
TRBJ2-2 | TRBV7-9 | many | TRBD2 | TGTGCCAGCAGCTTACCGTTAGCGGGAGAAGTCACCGGGGAGCTGTTTTTT | CASSLPLAGEVTGELFF
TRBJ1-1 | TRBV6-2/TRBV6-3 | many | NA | TGTGCCAGCACCCTGATAATGAACACTGAAGCTTTCTTT | CASTLIMNTEAFF
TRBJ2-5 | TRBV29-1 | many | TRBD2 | TGCAGCGTTGAAGAAAGAGCGGGAGTTTCAGCCCAGTACTTC | CSVEERAGVSAQYF
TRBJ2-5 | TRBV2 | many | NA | TGTGCCAATACTCGGGACTTCAAAGAGACCCAGTACTTC | CANTRDFKETQYF
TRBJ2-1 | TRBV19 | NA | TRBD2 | TGTGCCAGTAGTATTTGGACTAGCGGACACAATGAGCAGTTCTTC | CASSIWTSGHNEQFF
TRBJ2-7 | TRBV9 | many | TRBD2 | TGTGCCAGCAGCCCCCGAGGCGGGGGCTACGAGCAGTACTTC | CASSPRGGGYEQYF
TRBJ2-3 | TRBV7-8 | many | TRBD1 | TGTGCCAGCAGCTTTGGGACAGTCACAGATACGCAGTATTTT | CASSFGTVTDTQYF
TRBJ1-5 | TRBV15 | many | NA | TGTGCCACCAGCAGAGAGGGAAATCAGCCCCAGCATTTT | CATSREGNQPQHF
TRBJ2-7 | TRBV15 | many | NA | TGTGCCACCAGCAGAGAAGATAGTTTGGGCGAGCAGTACTTC | CATSREDSLGEQYF
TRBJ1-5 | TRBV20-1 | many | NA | TGCAGTGCTAGGTATAGGGGAAGCAATCAGCCCCAGCATTTT | CSARYRGSNQPQHF
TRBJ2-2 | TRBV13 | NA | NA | TGTGCCAGCAGCTTAGGTGACATATTAAGGCATTCCACCGGGGAGCTGTTTTTT | CASSLGDILRHSTGELFF
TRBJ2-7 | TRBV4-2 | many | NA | TGTGCCAGCAGCCAAGCGAGAGGCGAGCAGTACTTC | CASSQARGEQYF
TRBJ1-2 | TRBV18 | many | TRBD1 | TGTGCCAGCTCACCACGGGACAGGGACGCAAATGGCTACACCTTC | CASSPRDRDANGYTF